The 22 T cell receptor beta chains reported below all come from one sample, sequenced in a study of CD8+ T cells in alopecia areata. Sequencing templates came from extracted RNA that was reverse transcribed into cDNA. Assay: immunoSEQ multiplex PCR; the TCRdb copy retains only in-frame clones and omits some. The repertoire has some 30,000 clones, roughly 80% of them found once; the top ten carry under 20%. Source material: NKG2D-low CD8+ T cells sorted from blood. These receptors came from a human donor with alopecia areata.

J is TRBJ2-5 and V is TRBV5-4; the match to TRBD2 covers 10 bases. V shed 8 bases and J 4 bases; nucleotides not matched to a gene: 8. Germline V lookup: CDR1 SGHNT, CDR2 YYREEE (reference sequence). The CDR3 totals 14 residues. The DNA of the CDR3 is TGTGCCAGTCATCCAAGCGGGGGGGGAGAGACCCAGTACTTC. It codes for CASHPSGGGETQYF.

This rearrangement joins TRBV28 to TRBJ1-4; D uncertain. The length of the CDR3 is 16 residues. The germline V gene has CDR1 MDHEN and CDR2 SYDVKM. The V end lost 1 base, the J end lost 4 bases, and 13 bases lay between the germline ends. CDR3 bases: TGTGCCAGCAGTTTATCGGCAGGACCTCTTAATGAAAAACTGTTTTTT. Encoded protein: CASSLSAGPLNEKLFF.

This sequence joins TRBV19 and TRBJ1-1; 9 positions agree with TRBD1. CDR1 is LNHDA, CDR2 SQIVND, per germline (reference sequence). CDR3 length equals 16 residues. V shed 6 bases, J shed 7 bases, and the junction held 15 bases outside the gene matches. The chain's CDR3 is CASRPLPGQGRVEAFF. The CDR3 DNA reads TGTGCCAGTAGGCCTCTACCGGGACAGGGAAGGGTTGAAGCTTTCTTT.

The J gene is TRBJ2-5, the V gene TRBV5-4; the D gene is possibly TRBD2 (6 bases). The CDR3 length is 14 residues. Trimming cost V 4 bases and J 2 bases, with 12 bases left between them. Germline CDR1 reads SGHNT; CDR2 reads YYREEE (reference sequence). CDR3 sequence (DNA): TGTGCCAGCAGCCGACTAGGGGAACAAGAGACCCAGTACTTC. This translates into CASSRLGEQETQYF.

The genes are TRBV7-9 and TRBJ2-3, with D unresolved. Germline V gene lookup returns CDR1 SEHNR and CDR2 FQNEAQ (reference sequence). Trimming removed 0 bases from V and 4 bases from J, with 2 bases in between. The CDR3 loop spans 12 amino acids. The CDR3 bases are TGTGCCAGCAGCTTAGCTGCAGATACGCAGTATTTT. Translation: CASSLAADTQYF.

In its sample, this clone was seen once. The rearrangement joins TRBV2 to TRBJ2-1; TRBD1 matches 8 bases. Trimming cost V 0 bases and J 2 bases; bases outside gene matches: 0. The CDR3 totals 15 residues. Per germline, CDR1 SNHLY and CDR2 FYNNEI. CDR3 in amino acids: CASSEATGAYNEQFF. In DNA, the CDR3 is TGTGCCAGCAGTGAAGCGACAGGGGCCTACAATGAGCAGTTCTTC.

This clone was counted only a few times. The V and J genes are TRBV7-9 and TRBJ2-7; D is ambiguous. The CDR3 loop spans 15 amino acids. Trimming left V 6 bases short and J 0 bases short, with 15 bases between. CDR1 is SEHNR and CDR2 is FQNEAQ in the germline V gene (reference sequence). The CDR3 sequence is CASSPSLGNSYEQYF. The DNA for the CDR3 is TGTGCCAGCAGTCCATCGTTGGGTAACTCCTACGAGCAGTACTTC. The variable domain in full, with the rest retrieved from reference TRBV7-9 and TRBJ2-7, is DTGVSQNPRHKITKRGQNVTFRCDPISEHNRLYWYRQTLGQGPEFLTYFQNEAQLEKSRLLSDRFSAERPKGSFSTLEIQRTEQGDSAMYLCASSPSLGNSYEQYFGPGTRLTVT.

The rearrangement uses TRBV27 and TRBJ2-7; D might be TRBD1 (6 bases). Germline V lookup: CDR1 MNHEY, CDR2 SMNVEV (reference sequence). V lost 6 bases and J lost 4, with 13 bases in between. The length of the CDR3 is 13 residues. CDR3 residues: CASSEIQGYEQYF. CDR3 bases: TGTGCCAGCAGCGAGATACAGGGTTACGAGCAGTACTTC.

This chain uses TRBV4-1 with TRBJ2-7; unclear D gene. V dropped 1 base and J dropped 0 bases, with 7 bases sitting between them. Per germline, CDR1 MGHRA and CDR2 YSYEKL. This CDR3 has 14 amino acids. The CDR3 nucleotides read TGCGCCAGCAGCCAAGGACTGGTCTCCTACGAGCAGTACTTC. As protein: CASSQGLVSYEQYF.

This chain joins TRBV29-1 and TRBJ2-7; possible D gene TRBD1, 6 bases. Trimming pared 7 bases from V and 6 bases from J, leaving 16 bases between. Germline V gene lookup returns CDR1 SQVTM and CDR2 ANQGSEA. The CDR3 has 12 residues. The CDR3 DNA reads TGCAGCGCGATCCGGCAGGGGACCGAGCAGTACTTC. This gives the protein CSAIRQGTEQYF.

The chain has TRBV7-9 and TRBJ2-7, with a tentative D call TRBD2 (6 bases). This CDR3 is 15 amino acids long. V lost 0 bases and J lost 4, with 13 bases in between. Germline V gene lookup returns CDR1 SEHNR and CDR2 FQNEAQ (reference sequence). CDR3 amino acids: CASSLAPGTGYEQYF. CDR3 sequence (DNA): TGTGCCAGCAGCTTAGCCCCCGGGACTGGATACGAGCAGTACTTC.

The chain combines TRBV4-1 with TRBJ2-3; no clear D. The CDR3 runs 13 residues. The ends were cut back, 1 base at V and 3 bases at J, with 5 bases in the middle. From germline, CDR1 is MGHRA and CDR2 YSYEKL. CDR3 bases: TGCGCCAGCAGCCAAGGCCCGACAGATACGCAGTATTTT. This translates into CASSQGPTDTQYF.

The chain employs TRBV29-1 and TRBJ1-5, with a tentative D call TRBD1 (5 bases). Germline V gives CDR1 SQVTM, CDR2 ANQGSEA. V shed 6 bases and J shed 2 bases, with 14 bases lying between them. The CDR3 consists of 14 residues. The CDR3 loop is CSVGVGNGNQPQHF. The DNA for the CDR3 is TGCAGCGTGGGGGTAGGGAACGGCAATCAGCCCCAGCATTTT.

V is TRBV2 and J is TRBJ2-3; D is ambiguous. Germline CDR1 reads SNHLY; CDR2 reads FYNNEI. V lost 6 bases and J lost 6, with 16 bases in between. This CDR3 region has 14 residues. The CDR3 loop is CASSTDETRDTQYF. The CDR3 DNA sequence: TGTGCCAGCAGCACCGACGAGACCCGGGATACGCAGTATTTT.

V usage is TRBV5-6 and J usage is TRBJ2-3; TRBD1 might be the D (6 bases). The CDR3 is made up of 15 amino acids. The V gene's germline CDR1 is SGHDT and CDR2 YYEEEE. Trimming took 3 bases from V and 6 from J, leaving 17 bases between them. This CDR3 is CASSSPGQRLDTQYF. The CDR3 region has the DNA TGTGCCAGCAGCTCACCTGGACAGAGACTGGATACGCAGTATTTT.

The CDR3: CASSVEGGILKDNEQFF. The CDR3 DNA reads TGTGCCAGCAGCGTAGAGGGAGGGATTTTGAAAGACAATGAGCAGTTCTTC. The chain carries TRBV9 and TRBJ2-1; 7 positions match TRBD2. V was clipped by 0 bases and J by 5 bases; unmatched bases: 11. This CDR3 region has 17 residues. Germline values: CDR1 SGDLS, CDR2 YYNGEE.

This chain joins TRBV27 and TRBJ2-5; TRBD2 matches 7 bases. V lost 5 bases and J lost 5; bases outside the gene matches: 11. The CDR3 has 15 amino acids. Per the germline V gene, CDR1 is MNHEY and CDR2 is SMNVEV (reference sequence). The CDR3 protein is CASSPWDSGRETQYF. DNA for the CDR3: TGTGCCAGCAGTCCGTGGGACTCCGGGAGGGAGACCCAGTACTTC.

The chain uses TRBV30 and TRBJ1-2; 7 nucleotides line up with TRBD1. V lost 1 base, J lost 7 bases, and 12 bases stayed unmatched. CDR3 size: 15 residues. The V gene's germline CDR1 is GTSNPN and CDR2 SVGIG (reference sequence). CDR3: CAWSATGTHSGGYTF. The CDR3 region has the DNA TGTGCCTGGAGTGCGACAGGGACTCACTCTGGTGGCTACACCTTC.

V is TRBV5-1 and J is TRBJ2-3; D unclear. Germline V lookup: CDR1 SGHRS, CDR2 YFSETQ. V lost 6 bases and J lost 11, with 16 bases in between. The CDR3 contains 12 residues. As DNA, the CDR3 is TGCGCCAGCACCCCACCCTGGCGAGAGCAGTATTTT. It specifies CASTPPWREQYF.

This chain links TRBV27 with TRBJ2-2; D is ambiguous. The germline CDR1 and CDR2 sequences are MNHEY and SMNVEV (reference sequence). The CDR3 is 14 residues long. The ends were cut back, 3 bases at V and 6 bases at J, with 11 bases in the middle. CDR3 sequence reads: CASSLSFVAGELFF. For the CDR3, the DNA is TGTGCCAGCAGTTTGAGTTTCGTGGCCGGGGAGCTGTTTTTT.

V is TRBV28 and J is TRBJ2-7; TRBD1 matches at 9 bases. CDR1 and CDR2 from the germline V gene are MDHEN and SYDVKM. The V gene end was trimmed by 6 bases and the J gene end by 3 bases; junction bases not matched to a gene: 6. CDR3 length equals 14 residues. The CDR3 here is CASRTGTGIYEQYF. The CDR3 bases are TGTGCCAGCAGAACCGGGACAGGGATCTACGAGCAGTACTTC.

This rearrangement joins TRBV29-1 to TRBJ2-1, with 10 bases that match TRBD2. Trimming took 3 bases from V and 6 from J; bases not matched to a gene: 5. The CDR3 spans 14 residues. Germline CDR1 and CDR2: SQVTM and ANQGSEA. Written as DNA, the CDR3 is TGCAGCGTTGAGGTGGTAGCGGGAGGCAATGAGCAGTTCTTC. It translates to CSVEVVAGGNEQFF.